The T cell receptor (beta chain) under discussion was sequenced for a study of blood T cell repertoires in COVID-19. Study as a whole: PBMCs, B-cell-depleted T cells, or T cells provided the cDNA or gDNA that made up the material.

Clones were sequenced by immunoSEQ multiplex PCR, and TCRdb holds only the in-frame ones, with some missing. The top ten clones hold about 3.2% of a sample with 85,000 to 110,000 clones, around 88% of them seen once. Trimming left V 3 bases short and J 1 base short, with 12 bases between. The CDR3 runs to 15 residues. Germline CDR1 reads KGHSH; CDR2 reads LQKENI. Sample: peripheral blood. The V and J genes are TRBV18 and TRBJ1-1; D is perhaps TRBD1 (5 bases). This TCR came from a human donor in a cohort sampled during active COVID-19. CDR3 sequence: CASSPAAGQNTEAFF. CDR3 coding DNA: TGTGCCAGCTCACCGGCCGCCGGACAGAACACTGAAGCTTTCTTT.